The clone carrying this T cell receptor (beta chain) appeared a few times. Relative to the germline gene, one junction end is altered; a read error may explain this. This entry is derived from a study of blood T cells in healthy people across ages. A second PCR, run for roughly 7 to 11 cycles, used a sample-barcoded 5' primer plus a J-beta primer mix. TCRdb reprocessed the 5' RACE reads with MiXCR, giving one entry per CDR3 protein. The table has 750,000 to 950,000 distinct CDR3 sequences, about 28% seen once. Germline lookup yields CDR1 SGHRS and CDR2 YFSETQ. CDR3 length equals 14 residues. These same records also appear under a second study, on T cells of mothers and their children. This second report adds: The sample comes from fewer than 10 healthy Caucasian donors: mothers and children. Every mother supplied over 8 million TCR beta CDR3 reads and every child around 3 million.

The receptor's source is a woman between 40 and 55 years old in good health. Material for sequencing was blood. This chain uses TRBV5-1 with TRBJ2-5, with D unclear. The CDR3 is CASSLDRAEETQYF. CDR3 DNA: TGTGCCAGCAGCTTAGATCGGGCAGAAGAGACCCAGTACTTC. Full variable domain (remainder filled in from reference TRBV5-1 and TRBJ2-5): KAGVTQTPRYLIKTRGQQVTLSCSPISGHRSVSWYQQTPGQGLQFLFEYFSETQRNKGNFPGRFSGRQFSNSRSEMNVSTLELGDSALYLCASSLDRAEETQYFGPGTRLLVL.